This T cell receptor beta chain stems from a study of regulatory T cells in long-lasting Graves disease. Overall study context: Less than 3 months of antithyroid drugs had been taken by newly diagnosed Graves' patients. Points from the study as a whole: Persistent disease favored TRBV28, TRBJ1-2 and TRBJ2-5. Among persistent patients, a larger number of public clonotypes were shared (about 2,700) than among newly diagnosed patients (966).

This clonotype appeared many times. Its antigen is unknown. CDR3 length: 14 residues. Trimming removed 4 bases from V and 4 bases from J, with 13 bases in between. Time point: newly diagnosed GD, antithyroid drugs for less than 3 months. PBMC RNA was the source of the TCR library. Through Arm-PCR of CDR3 regions and iRepertoire HTBI primers, TCR beta libraries were built. TCRdb itself ran the multiplex PCR reads through MiXCR, one entry per CDR3 protein. This table has 450,000 to 650,000 distinct CDR3 sequences, about 16% appearing once. The sample was also reused in another study, on T cells in Graves' hyperthyroidism and ophthalmopathy.

The origin of this receptor is a woman aged 35-65 years with Graves disease. This sequence joins TRBV12-3 or TRBV12-4 and TRBJ2-5; either TRBD1 or TRBD2 may supply D (6 bases each). Material: peripheral blood mononuclear cells (PBMCs), obtained at new diagnosis, from a patient treated with antithyroid drugs. CDR3 residues: CASSWPGARETQYF. For the CDR3, the DNA is TGTGCCAGCAGTTGGCCGGGGGCCAGAGAGACCCAGTACTTC.